This record looks at one T cell receptor (beta chain) sequence and its context. Its antigen is not identified. These data are taken from a study of T cell repertoires in cytomegalovirus infection. Whole-study context: Evidence of both CMV infection and a matching HLA type came from public TCR beta signatures. General study results and limits: HLA-C-restricted CMV-specific TCR beta clonotypes were dominant in the ex vivo response.

CDR3 size: 14 residues. V dropped 6 bases and J dropped 3; count of bases not matched to a gene: 5. CDR1 LNHDA and CDR2 SQIVND come from the germline V gene (reference sequence). TCRdb re-analysed the reads in MiXCR, keeping a single row per CDR3 protein. The sample has 400,000 to 600,000 distinct CDR3 sequences, 40% to 50% seen once. This specimen was cultured PBMCs, taken from culture after CMV antigen stimulation. This sequence originates from a human donor in good health (CMV status not recorded). Some clones in this sample may be carry-over from other donors' samples. The chain is built from TRBV19 and TRBJ2-4; 7 nucleotides line up with TRBD1. CDR3 bases: TGTGCCAGTAGGAAGCCAGGGGGCAAAAACATTCAGTACTTC. This translates into CASRKPGGKNIQYF.